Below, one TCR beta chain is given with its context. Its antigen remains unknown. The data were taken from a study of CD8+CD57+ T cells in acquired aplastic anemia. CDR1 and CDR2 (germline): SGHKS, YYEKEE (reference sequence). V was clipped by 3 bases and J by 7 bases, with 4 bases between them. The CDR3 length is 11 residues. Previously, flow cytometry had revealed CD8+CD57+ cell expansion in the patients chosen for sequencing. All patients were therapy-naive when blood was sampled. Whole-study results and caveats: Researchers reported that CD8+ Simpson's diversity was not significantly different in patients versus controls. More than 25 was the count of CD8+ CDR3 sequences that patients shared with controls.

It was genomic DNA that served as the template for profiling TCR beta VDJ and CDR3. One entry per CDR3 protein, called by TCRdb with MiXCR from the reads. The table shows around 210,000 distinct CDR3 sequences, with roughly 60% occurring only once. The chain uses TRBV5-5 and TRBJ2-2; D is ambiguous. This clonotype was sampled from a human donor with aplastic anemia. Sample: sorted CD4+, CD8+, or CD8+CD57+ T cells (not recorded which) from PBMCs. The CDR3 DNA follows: TGTGCCAGCAGCTGGGGCGGGGAGCTGTTTTTT. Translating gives CASSWGGELFF. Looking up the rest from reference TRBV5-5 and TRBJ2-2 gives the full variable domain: DAGVTQSPTHLIKTRGQQVTLRCSPISGHKSVSWYQQVLGQGPQFIFQYYEKEERGRGNFPDRFSARQFPNYSSELNVNALLLGDSALYLCASSWGGELFFGEGSRLTVL.